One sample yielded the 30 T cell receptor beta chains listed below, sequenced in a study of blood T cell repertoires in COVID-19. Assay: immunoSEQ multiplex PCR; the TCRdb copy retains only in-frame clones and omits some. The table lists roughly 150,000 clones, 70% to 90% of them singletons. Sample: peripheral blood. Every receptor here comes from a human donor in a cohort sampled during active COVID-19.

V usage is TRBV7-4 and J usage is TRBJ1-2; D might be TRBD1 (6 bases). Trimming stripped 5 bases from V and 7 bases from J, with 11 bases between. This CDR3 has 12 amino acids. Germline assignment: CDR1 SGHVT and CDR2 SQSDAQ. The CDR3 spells CASSPQGCGYTF. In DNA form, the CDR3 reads TGTGCCAGCAGCCCACAGGGCTGTGGCTACACCTTC.

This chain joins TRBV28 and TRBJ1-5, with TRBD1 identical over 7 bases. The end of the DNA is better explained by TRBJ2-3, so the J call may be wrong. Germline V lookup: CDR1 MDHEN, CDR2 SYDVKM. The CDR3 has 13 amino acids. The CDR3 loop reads CASRLGGNQPQYF. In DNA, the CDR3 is TGTGCCAGCAGATTAGGGGGCAATCAGCCCCAGTATTTT.

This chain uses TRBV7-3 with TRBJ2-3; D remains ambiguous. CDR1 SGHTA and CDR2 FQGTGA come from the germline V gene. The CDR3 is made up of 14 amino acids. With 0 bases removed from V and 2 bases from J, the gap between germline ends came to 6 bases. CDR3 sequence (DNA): TGTGCCAGCAGCTTAACGGAGACCACAGATACGCAGTATTTT. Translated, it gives CASSLTETTDTQYF.

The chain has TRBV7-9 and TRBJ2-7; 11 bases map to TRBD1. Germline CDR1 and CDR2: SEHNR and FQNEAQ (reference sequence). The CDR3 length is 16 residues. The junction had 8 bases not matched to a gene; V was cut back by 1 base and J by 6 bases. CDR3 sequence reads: CASSLGPGTGGIEQYF. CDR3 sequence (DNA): TGTGCCAGCAGCTTAGGCCCCGGGACAGGGGGAATCGAGCAGTACTTC. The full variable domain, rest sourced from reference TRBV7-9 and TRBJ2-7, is DTGVSQNPRHKITKRGQNVTFRCDPISEHNRLYWYRQTLGQGPEFLTYFQNEAQLEKSRLLSDRFSAERPKGSFSTLEIQRTEQGDSAMYLCASSLGPGTGGIEQYFGPGTRLTVT.

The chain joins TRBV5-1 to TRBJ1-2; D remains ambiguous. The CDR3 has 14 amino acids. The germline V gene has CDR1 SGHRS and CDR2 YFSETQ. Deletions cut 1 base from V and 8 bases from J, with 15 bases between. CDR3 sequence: CASSLSHGDGGYTF. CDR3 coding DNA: TGCGCCAGCAGCTTGAGCCACGGAGACGGGGGCTACACCTTC.

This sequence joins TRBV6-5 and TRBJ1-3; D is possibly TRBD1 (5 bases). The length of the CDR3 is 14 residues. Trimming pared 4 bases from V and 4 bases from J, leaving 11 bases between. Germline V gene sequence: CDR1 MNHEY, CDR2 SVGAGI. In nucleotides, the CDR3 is TGTGCCAGCAGTTTCCGGGGGACCGGAAACACCATATATTTT. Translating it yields CASSFRGTGNTIYF.

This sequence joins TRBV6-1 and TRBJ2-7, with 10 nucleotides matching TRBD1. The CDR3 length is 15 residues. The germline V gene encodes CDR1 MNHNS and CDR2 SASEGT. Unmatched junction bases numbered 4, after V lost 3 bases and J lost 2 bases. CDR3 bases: TGTGCCAGCAGTGATGGGACAGGGGTAACCTACGAGCAGTACTTC. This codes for CASSDGTGVTYEQYF.

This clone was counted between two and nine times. This chain's CDR3 is CASSRNSDSYEQYF. The CDR3 DNA reads TGTGCCAGCTCTCGCAATAGCGACTCCTACGAGCAGTACTTC. The chain combines TRBV18 with TRBJ2-7, with D perhaps matching TRBD2 (5 bases). Per the germline V gene, CDR1 is KGHSH and CDR2 is LQKENI. The CDR3 extends over 14 amino acids. V lost 6 bases, J lost 0 bases, and 12 bases lay in between. The variable domain in full, completed from reference TRBV18 and TRBJ2-7, reads NAGVMQNPRHLVRRRGQEARLRCSPMKGHSHVYWYRQLPEEGLKFMVYLQKENIIDESGMPKERFSAEFPKEGPSILRIQQVVRGDSAAYFCASSRNSDSYEQYFGPGTRLTVT.

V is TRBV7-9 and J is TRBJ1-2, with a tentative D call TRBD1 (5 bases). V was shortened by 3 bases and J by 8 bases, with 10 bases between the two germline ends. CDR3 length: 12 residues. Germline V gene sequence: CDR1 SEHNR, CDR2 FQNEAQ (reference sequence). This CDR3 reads CASSFGGLGYTF. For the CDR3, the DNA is TGTGCCAGCAGCTTCGGGGGATTAGGCTACACCTTC. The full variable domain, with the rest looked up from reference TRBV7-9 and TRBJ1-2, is DTGVSQNPRHKITKRGQNVTFRCDPISEHNRLYWYRQTLGQGPEFLTYFQNEAQLEKSRLLSDRFSAERPKGSFSTLEIQRTEQGDSAMYLCASSFGGLGYTFGSGTRLTVV.

The CDR3 spells CATWAHSGNTIYF. The CDR3 DNA follows: TGTGCCACCTGGGCCCACTCTGGAAACACCATATATTTT. This sequence joins TRBV27 and TRBJ1-3; no reliable D call. The CDR3 runs 13 residues. CDR1 and CDR2 from the germline V gene are MNHEY and SMNVEV (reference sequence). V was trimmed by 10 bases and J by 0 bases, leaving 10 bases between them.

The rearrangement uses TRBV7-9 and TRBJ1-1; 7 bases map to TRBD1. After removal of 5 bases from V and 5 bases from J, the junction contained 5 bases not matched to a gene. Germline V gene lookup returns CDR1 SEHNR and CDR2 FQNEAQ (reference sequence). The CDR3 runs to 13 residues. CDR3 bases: TGTGCCAGCAGCATCAGGGGGATGACTGAAGCTTTCTTT. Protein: CASSIRGMTEAFF.

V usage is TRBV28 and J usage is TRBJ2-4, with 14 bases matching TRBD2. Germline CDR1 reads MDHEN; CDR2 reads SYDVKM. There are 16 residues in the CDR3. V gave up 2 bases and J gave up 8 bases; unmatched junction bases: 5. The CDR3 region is CASSLTPGLAGDIQYF. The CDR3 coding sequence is TGTGCCAGCAGTTTAACCCCGGGACTAGCGGGAGACATTCAGTACTTC. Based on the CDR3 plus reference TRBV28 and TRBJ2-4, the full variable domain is DVKVTQSSRYLVKRTGEKVFLECVQDMDHENMFWYRQDPGLGLRLIYFSYDVKMKEKGDIPEGYSVSREKKERFSLILESASTNQTSMYLCASSLTPGLAGDIQYFGAGTRLSVL.

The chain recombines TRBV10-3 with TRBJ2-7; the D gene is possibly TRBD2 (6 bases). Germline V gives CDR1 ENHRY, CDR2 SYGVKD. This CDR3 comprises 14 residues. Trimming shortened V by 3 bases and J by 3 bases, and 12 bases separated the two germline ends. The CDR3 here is CAISDSGGDYEQYF. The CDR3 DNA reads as TGTGCCATCAGTGATTCCGGGGGTGACTACGAGCAGTACTTC.

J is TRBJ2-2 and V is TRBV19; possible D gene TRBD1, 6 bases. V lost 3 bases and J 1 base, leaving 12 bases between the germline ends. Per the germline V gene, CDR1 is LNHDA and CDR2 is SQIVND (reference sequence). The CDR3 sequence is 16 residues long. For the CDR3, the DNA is TGTGCCAGTAGTATTTTGAACAGGGTGAACACCGGGGAGCTGTTTTTT. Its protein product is CASSILNRVNTGELFF.

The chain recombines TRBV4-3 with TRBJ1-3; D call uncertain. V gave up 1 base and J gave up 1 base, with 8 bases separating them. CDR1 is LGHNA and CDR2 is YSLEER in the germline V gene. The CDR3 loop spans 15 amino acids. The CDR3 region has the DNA TGCGCCAGCAGCCAAGGAGGAAGATCTGGAAACACCATATATTTT. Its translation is CASSQGGRSGNTIYF.

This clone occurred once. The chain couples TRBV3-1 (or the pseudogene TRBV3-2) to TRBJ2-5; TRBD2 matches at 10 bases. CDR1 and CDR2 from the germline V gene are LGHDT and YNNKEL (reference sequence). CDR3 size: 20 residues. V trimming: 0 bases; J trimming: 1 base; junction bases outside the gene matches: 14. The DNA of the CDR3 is TGTGCCAGCAGCCAAGATCGAAATAGCGGGGGGTGGATCCTCCAAGAGACCCAGTACTTC. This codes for CASSQDRNSGGWILQETQYF.

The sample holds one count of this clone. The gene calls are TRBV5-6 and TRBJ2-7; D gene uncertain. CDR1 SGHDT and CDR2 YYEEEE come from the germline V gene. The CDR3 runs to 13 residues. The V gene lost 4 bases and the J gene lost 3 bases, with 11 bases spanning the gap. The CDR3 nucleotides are TGTGCCAGCAGCCGCGCCCTAAACTACGAGCAGTACTTC. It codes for CASSRALNYEQYF.

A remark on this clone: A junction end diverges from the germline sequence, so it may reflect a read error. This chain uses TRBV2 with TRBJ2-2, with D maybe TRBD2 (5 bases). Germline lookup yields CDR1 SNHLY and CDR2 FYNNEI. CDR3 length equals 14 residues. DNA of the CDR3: TGTGCCACCAGTAGCGTCGGGTCCACCGGGGAGCTGTTTTTT. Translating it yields CATSSVGSTGELFF.

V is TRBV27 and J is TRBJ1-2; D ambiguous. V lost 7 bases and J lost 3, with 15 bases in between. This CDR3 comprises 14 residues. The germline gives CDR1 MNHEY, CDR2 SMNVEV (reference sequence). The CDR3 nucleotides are TGTGCCAGCACTCACATAGGCGGAGACTATGGCTACACCTTC. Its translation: CASTHIGGDYGYTF.

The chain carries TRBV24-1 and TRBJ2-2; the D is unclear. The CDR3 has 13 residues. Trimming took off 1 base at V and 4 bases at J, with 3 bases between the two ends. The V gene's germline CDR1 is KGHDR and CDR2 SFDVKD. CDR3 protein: CATSDFSTGELFF. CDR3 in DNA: TGTGCCACCAGTGATTTCAGCACCGGGGAGCTGTTTTTT.

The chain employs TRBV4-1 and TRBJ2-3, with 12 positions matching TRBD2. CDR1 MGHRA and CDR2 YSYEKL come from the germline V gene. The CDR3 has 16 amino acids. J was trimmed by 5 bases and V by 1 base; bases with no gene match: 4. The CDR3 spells CASSQGASGGVDTQYF. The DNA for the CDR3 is TGCGCCAGCAGCCAAGGTGCTAGCGGGGGGGTAGATACGCAGTATTTT.

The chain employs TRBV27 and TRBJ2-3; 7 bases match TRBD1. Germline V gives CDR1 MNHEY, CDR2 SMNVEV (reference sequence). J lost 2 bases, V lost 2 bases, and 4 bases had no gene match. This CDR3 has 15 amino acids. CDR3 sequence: CASSLEGQNTDTQYF. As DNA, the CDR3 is TGTGCCAGCAGTTTAGAGGGACAGAACACAGATACGCAGTATTTT.

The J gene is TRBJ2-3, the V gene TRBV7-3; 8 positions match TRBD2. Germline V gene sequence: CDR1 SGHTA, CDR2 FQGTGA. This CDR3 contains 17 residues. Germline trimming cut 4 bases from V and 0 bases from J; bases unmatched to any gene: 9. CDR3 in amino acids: CASSSTVAGLSTDTQYF. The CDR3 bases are TGTGCCAGCAGCTCAACTGTAGCGGGACTTAGCACAGATACGCAGTATTTT.

CDR3 residues: CASLGGGTDTQYF. CDR3 DNA sequence: TGTGCCAGCTTAGGGGGGGGCACAGATACGCAGTATTTT. The chain carries TRBV28 and TRBJ2-3, with a possible D match to TRBD2 (7 bases). The V end was cut by 8 bases, the J end by 1 base, with 10 bases between. Per germline, CDR1 MDHEN and CDR2 SYDVKM. The CDR3 contains 13 residues.

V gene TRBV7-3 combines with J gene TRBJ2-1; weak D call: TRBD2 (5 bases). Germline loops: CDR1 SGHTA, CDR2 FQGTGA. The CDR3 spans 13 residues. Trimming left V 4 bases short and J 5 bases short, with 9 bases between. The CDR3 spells CASSSGLDNEQFF. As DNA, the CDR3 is TGTGCCAGCAGCTCCGGACTTGACAATGAGCAGTTCTTC.

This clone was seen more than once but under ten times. The CDR3 region has the DNA TGTGCCAGCAGTTTGCACAGGGATCAGCCCCAGCATTTT. Translation gives CASSLHRDQPQHF. The rearrangement joins TRBV7-2 to TRBJ1-5, with D perhaps TRBD1 (6 bases). The CDR3 runs to 13 residues. The V gene's germline CDR1 is SGHTA and CDR2 FQGNSA. The V end lost 6 bases, the J end lost 5 bases, and 11 bases lay between the germline ends.

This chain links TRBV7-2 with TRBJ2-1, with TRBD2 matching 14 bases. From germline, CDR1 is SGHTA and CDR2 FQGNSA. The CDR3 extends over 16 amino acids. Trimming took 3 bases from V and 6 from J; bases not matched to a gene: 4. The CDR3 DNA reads TGTGCCAGCAGCTTTACCGGGACTAGCGGGAGCAATGAGCAGTTCTTC. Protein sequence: CASSFTGTSGSNEQFF.

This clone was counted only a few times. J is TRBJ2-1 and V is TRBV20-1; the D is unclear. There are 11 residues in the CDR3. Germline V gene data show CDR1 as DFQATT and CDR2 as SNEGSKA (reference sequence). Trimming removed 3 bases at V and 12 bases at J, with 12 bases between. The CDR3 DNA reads TGCAGTGCTAGTTGGCCGGCAGGGCAGTTCTTC. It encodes CSASWPAGQFF.

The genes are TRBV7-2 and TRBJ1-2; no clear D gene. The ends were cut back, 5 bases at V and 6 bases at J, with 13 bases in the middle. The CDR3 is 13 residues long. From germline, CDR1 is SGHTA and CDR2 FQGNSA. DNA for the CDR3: TGTGCCAGCAGCCTACGCGGAGGGAATGGCTACACCTTC. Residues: CASSLRGGNGYTF.

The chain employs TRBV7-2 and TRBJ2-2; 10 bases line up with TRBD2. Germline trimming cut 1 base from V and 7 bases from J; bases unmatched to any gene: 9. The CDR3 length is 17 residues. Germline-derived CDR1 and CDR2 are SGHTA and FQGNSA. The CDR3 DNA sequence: TGTGCCAGCAGCTTAGATCTACTAGCGGGACGAGGCGGGGAGCTGTTTTTT. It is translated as CASSLDLLAGRGGELFF.